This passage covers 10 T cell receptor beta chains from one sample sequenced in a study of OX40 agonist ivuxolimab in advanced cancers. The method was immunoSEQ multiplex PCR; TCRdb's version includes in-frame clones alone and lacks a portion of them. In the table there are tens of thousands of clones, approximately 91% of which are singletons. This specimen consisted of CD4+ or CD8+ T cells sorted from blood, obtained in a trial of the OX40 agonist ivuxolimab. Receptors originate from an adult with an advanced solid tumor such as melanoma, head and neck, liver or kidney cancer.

CDR3 region: CASSLGQGPDTQYF. CDR3 nucleotides: TGTGCCAGCAGCTTGGGACAGGGTCCAGATACGCAGTATTTT. V is TRBV7-2 and J is TRBJ2-3; 9 nucleotides line up with TRBD1. The CDR3 runs 14 residues. J was trimmed by 4 bases and V by 3 bases; bases with no gene match: 2. The germline CDR1 and CDR2 sequences are SGHTA and FQGNSA.

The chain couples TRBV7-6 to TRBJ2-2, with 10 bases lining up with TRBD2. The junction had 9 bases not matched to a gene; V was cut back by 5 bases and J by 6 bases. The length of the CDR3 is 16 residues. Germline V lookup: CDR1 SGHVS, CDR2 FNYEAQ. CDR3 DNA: TGTGCCAGCAGCCTACTAGCGGGAAATTTCGCCGGGGAGCTGTTTTTT. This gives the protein CASSLLAGNFAGELFF.

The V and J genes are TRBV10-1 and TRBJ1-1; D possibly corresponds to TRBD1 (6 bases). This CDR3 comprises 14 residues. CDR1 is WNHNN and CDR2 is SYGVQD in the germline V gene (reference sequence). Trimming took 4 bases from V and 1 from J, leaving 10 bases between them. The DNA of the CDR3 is TGCGCCAGCAGTGGATCGACAGGGAACACTGAAGCTTTCTTT. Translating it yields CASSGSTGNTEAFF.

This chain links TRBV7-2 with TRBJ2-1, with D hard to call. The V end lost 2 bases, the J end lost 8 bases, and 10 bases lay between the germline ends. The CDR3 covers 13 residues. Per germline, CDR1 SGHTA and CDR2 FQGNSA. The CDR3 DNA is TGTGCCAGCAGCTTAAGAGCCGGCGATGAGCAGTTCTTC. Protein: CASSLRAGDEQFF.

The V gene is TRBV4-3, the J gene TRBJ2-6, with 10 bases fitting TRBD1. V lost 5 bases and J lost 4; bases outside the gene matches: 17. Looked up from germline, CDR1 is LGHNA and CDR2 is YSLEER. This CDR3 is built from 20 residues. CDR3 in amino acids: CASSKYGRQGALIGANVLTF. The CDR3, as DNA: TGCGCCAGCAGCAAATACGGGAGACAGGGGGCTTTAATCGGGGCCAACGTCCTGACTTTC.

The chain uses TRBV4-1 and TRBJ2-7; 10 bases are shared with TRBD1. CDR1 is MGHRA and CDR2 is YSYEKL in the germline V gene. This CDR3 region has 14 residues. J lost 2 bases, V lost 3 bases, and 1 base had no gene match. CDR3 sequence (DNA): TGCGCCAGCAGCCACGGGACAGGGGCCTACGAGCAGTACTTC. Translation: CASSHGTGAYEQYF.

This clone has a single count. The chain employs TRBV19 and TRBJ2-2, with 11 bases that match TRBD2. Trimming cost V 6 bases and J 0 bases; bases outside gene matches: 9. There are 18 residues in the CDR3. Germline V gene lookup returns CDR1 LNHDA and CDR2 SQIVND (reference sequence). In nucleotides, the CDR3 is TGTGCCAGTAGCCTGGCGAGTAGCGGGAGGGCGAACACCGGGGAGCTGTTTTTT. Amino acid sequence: CASSLASSGRANTGELFF.

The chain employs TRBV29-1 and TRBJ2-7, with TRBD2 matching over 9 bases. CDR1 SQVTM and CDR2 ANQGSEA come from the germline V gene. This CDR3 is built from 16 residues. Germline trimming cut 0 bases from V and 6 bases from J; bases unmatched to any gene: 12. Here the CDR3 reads CSVEEGASGENCEQYF. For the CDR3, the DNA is TGCAGCGTTGAAGAAGGGGCTAGCGGGGAAAACTGCGAGCAGTACTTC.

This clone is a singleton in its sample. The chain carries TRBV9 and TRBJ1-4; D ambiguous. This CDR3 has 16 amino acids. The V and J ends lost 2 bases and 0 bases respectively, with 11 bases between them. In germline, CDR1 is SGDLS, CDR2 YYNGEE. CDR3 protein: CASSVEEVATNEKLFF. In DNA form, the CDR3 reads TGTGCCAGCAGCGTGGAGGAGGTAGCAACTAATGAAAAACTGTTTTTT.

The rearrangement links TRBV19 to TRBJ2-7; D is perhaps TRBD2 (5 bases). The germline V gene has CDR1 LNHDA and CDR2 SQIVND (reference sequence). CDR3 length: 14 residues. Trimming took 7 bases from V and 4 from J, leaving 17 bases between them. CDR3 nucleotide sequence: TGTGCCAGTAAATTGTCGGGGAGCTCTTACGAGCAGTACTTC. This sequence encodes CASKLSGSSYEQYF.